The 23 T cell receptor beta chains presented below share a single source sample, sequenced in a study of T-cell reconstitution after alpha-beta-depleted transplantation in children. A TCRbeta library incorporating unique molecular identifiers was prepared. Via MiXCR, TCRdb re-called the PCR reads, giving one row per CDR3 protein. The sample carries roughly 180,000 distinct CDR3 sequences, roughly 15% recorded once. Sequences were derived from PBMCs from the stem cell graft donor, sampled from the stem cell graft. These receptors were obtained from a human donor who donated a stem cell graft to a child with acute lymphoblastic leukemia.

The J gene is TRBJ1-1, the V gene TRBV3-1; D is perhaps TRBD1 (5 bases). Per germline, CDR1 LGHDT and CDR2 YNNKEL (reference sequence). The V and J ends lost 5 bases and 1 base respectively, with 11 bases between them. The CDR3 has 14 amino acids. CDR3 residues: CASSIGTANTEAFF. The CDR3 DNA reads TGTGCCAGCAGCATCGGGACGGCGAACACTGAAGCTTTCTTT.

With respect to this clonotype: A much larger clone lies a single base off, so this may be a read error. This chain connects TRBV4-1 to TRBJ2-7, with 9 bases aligning to TRBD2. Germline CDR1 is MGHRA and CDR2 is YSYEKL. The CDR3 runs to 16 residues. The CDR3: CASSQEVSSGAYDQYF. CDR3 DNA: TGCGCCAGCAGCCAAGAAGTCTCTAGCGGGGCCTACGACCAGTACTTC.

The CDR3 protein is CASSLVAAIYNEQFF. The CDR3 nucleotides read TGCGCCAGCAGCTTGGTAGCTGCCATTTACAATGAGCAGTTCTTC. The J gene is TRBJ2-1, the V gene TRBV5-1; D ambiguous. V lost 0 bases to trimming and J lost 4 bases, with 11 bases between them. Germline V gene sequence: CDR1 SGHRS, CDR2 YFSETQ. The CDR3 covers 15 residues.

In this sample, this clonotype turned up many times. V usage is TRBV20-1 and J usage is TRBJ2-7; maybe TRBD1 (5 bases). V was clipped by 3 bases and J by 3 bases, with 12 bases between them. Germline lookup yields CDR1 DFQATT and CDR2 SNEGSKA (reference sequence). This CDR3 region has 13 residues. In nucleotides, the CDR3 is TGCAGTGCTAGGCGCCAGGGAAGCTACGAGCAGTACTTC. Amino acids: CSARRQGSYEQYF.

A word on this clonotype: It may be a read error: a sequence one base away is much more abundant. The chain combines TRBV20-1 with TRBJ2-1; 12 bases align to TRBD2. J lost 0 bases, V lost 0 bases, and 12 bases had no gene match. CDR3 length: 20 residues. CDR1 is DFQATT, CDR2 SNEGSKA, per germline (reference sequence). Here the CDR3 DNA reads TGCAGTGCTAGAGATCGTTGGGCTAGCGGGGGGGCCTACTCCTACAATGAGCAGTTCTTC. This translates into CSARDRWASGGAYSYNEQFF.

This clonotype was recorded many times. The CDR3 region is CSVEAIKGSVTNTEAFF. In DNA, the CDR3 is TGCAGCGTTGAGGCAATAAAAGGATCAGTAACGAACACTGAAGCTTTCTTT. V and J are TRBV29-1 and TRBJ1-1; D is uncertain. Trimming left V 3 bases short and J 1 base short, with 21 bases between. The germline CDR1 and CDR2 sequences are SQVTM and ANQGSEA. The CDR3 is made up of 17 amino acids.

The rearrangement joins TRBV12-3 or TRBV12-4 to TRBJ1-1, with a possible D match to TRBD1 (5 bases). The CDR3 is 12 residues long. V dropped 7 bases and J dropped 4 bases, with 10 bases sitting between them. DNA for the CDR3: TGTGCCAGCACGGGACGTCGCACTGAAGCTTTCTTT. This codes for CASTGRRTEAFF.

The V call is TRBV6-5, the J call TRBJ1-1; D gene ambiguous. CDR3 length: 14 residues. Germline lookup yields CDR1 MNHEY and CDR2 SVGAGI. With 2 bases removed from V and 4 bases from J, the gap between germline ends came to 11 bases. The DNA for the CDR3 is TGTGCCAGCAGTTACGTCGGCGAGGGCACTGAAGCTTTCTTT. Translation gives CASSYVGEGTEAFF.

This clonotype has more than one count but fewer than ten. This chain joins TRBV20-1 and TRBJ2-7; 8 bases line up with TRBD2. This CDR3 spans 14 amino acids. Germline V gene data show CDR1 as DFQATT and CDR2 as SNEGSKA (reference sequence). CDR3 region: CGTGGEREHYEQYF. The CDR3 region has the DNA TGCGGAACCGGGGGGGAGCGGGAGCACTACGAGCAGTACTTC.

This clonotype was picked up many times. This chain links TRBV20-1 with TRBJ2-7; D is uncertain. Germline V gene lookup returns CDR1 DFQATT and CDR2 SNEGSKA (reference sequence). The V end lost 2 bases, the J end lost 3 bases, and 11 bases lay between the germline ends. The CDR3 is 13 residues long. The chain's CDR3 is CSARHTLGYEQYF. The DNA for the CDR3 is TGCAGTGCTAGACATACGCTCGGCTACGAGCAGTACTTC.

In the case of this clonotype: A read error is possible here, since a much larger clone lies one base away. V and J are TRBV12-3 or TRBV12-4 and TRBJ2-1; D is ambiguous. CDR3 size: 13 residues. The CDR3 coding sequence is TGTGCCAGCGGTTTCCCCCCATCCAATGAGCAGTTCTTC. It specifies CASGFPPSNEQFF.

The chain carries TRBV6-5 and TRBJ2-3; D is possibly TRBD2 (6 bases). This CDR3 spans 15 amino acids. In germline, CDR1 is MNHEY, CDR2 SVGAGI. Trimming took off 0 bases at V and 4 bases at J, with 11 bases between the two ends. In DNA form, the CDR3 reads TGTGCCAGCAGTTACTCGTCCGGGAGACCAGATACGCAGTATTTT. Translated: CASSYSSGRPDTQYF.

This clonotype showed up many times. The genes are TRBV10-3 and TRBJ1-5, with D unclear. In germline, CDR1 is ENHRY, CDR2 SYGVKD. This CDR3 spans 14 amino acids. V dropped 3 bases and J dropped 3 bases, with 9 bases sitting between them. The CDR3 sequence: CAISDGVDNQPQHF. The CDR3 DNA sequence: TGTGCCATCAGTGATGGGGTTGACAATCAGCCCCAGCATTTT.

This clonotype was found many times. The chain joins TRBV12-3 or TRBV12-4 to TRBJ1-4; D is unclear. Between the trimmed V and J ends, which lost 3 bases and 0 bases, there was a span of 11 bases. The CDR3 is made up of 16 amino acids. CDR3 sequence reads: CASSLAGRPTNEKLFF. The CDR3 DNA follows: TGTGCCAGCAGTTTGGCCGGGCGGCCAACTAATGAAAAACTGTTTTTT.

This clonotype has a count of ten or more. The rearrangement uses TRBV6-5 and TRBJ1-4; a weak D match, TRBD1 (5 bases). Germline V CDR1 and CDR2: MNHEY, SVGAGI. Trimming took 4 bases from V and 7 from J, leaving 16 bases between them. This CDR3 spans 15 amino acids. This chain's CDR3 is CASSSMTEVIEKLFF. CDR3 DNA: TGTGCCAGCAGTTCGATGACAGAGGTTATTGAAAAACTGTTTTTT.

This clonotype was seen repeatedly, ten times or more. The chain links TRBV29-1 to TRBJ2-2; 10 bases are a match to TRBD2. CDR3 length equals 16 residues. In germline, CDR1 is SQVTM, CDR2 ANQGSEA. V was pared by 5 bases and J by 6 bases, with 12 bases of the junction left unmatched. CDR3 nucleotide sequence: TGCAGCGTTTCCCCTAGCGGGAGTCAATTGCCCGGGGAGCTGTTTTTT. This encodes CSVSPSGSQLPGELFF.

This clonotype was counted ten times or more. The chain couples TRBV18 to TRBJ1-3; TRBD1 might be the D (6 bases). The CDR3 has 17 amino acids. The germline CDR1 and CDR2 sequences are KGHSH and LQKENI. The ends were cut back, 4 bases at V and 0 bases at J, with 16 bases in the middle. The chain's CDR3 is CASSRTVKGGSGNTIYF. The DNA for the CDR3 is TGTGCCAGCTCACGAACCGTGAAAGGGGGCTCTGGAAACACCATATATTTT.

This clonotype was counted at least ten times. The chain combines TRBV7-9 with TRBJ2-3, with D perhaps matching TRBD2 (6 bases). The V gene lost 4 bases and the J gene lost 10 bases, with 15 bases spanning the gap. The length of the CDR3 is 13 residues. Germline assignment: CDR1 SEHNR and CDR2 FQNEAQ (reference sequence). This chain's CDR3 is CASSSDGTSSQYF. DNA for the CDR3: TGTGCCAGCAGCTCGGACGGGACTTCATCGCAGTATTTT. The entire variable domain, with the rest obtained from reference TRBV7-9 and TRBJ2-3, is as follows: DTGVSQNPRHKITKRGQNVTFRCDPISEHNRLYWYRQTLGQGPEFLTYFQNEAQLEKSRLLSDRFSAERPKGSFSTLEIQRTEQGDSAMYLCASSSDGTSSQYFGPGTRLTVL.

This clonotype was seen ten or more times. V usage is TRBV20-1 and J usage is TRBJ2-3; TRBD2 matches 10 bases. The CDR3 extends over 14 amino acids. Germline CDR1 reads DFQATT; CDR2 reads SNEGSKA (reference sequence). CDR3 sequence reads: CSPLSGRSTDTQYF. DNA for the CDR3: TGCAGCCCTCTTAGCGGGAGGAGCACAGATACGCAGTATTTT.

The J gene is TRBJ1-2, the V gene TRBV5-6; maybe TRBD1 (5 bases). Trimming removed 4 bases at V and 7 bases at J, with 11 bases between. This CDR3 comprises 12 residues. CDR1 is SGHDT and CDR2 is YYEEEE in the germline V gene. The DNA for the CDR3 is TGTGCCAGCAGCCAGAGCACAGGTGGCTACACCTTC. Translation: CASSQSTGGYTF.

In its sample, this clonotype was seen many times. The chain carries TRBV5-1 and TRBJ2-7; D is perhaps TRBD2 (6 bases). CDR3 length: 13 residues. Germline loops: CDR1 SGHRS, CDR2 YFSETQ. Trimming took off 3 bases at V and 3 bases at J, with 10 bases between the two ends. The CDR3 protein is CASSSVGGYEQYF. The CDR3 bases are TGCGCCAGCAGCTCGGTGGGGGGCTACGAGCAGTACTTC.

The sample holds many counts of this clonotype. The chain is built from TRBV5-5 and TRBJ1-2; D not resolved. Germline V CDR1 and CDR2: SGHKS, YYEKEE (reference sequence). The CDR3 covers 12 residues. V was trimmed by 6 bases and J by 2 bases, leaving 8 bases between them. For the CDR3, the DNA is TGTGCCAGCACCAAATCCAACTATGGCTACACCTTC. Protein sequence: CASTKSNYGYTF.

Ten or more counts support this clonotype. The gene calls are TRBV5-1 and TRBJ1-6; TRBD1 matches at 9 bases. CDR3 length: 17 amino acids. Germline V lookup: CDR1 SGHRS, CDR2 YFSETQ. The trim removed 0 bases at V and 7 bases at J, leaving 8 bases unmatched. Written as DNA, the CDR3 is TGCGCCAGCAGCTTGGGACAGGGGGTAACGGGGAATTCACCCCTCCACTTT. Protein: CASSLGQGVTGNSPLHF.